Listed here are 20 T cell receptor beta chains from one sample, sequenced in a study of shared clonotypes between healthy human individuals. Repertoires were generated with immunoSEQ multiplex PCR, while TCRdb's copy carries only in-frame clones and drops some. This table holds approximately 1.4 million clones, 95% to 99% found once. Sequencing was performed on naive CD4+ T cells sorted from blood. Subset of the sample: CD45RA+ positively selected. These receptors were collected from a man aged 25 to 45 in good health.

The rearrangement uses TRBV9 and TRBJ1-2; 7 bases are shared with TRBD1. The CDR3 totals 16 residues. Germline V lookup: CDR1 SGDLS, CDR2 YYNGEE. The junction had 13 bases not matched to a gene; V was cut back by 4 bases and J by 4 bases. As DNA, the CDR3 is TGTGCCAGCAGCCCCGCCCTGCAGGGGGTAGGCTATGGCTACACCTTC. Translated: CASSPALQGVGYGYTF.

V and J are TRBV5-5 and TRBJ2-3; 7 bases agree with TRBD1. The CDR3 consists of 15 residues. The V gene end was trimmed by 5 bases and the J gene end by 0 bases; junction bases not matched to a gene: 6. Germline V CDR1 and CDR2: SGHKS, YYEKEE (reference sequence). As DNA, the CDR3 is TGTGCCAGCAGTATGACAGGGTTTAGCACAGATACGCAGTATTTT. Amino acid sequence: CASSMTGFSTDTQYF. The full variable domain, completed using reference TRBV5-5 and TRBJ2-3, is DAGVTQSPTHLIKTRGQQVTLRCSPISGHKSVSWYQQVLGQGPQFIFQYYEKEERGRGNFPDRFSARQFPNYSSELNVNALLLGDSALYLCASSMTGFSTDTQYFGPGTRLTVL.

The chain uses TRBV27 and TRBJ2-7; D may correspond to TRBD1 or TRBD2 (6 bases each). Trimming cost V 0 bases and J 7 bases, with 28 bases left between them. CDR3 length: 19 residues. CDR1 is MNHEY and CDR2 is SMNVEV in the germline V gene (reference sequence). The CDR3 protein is CASSLSLPSLGGLSGEQYF. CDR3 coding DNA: TGTGCCAGCAGTTTATCCCTACCTTCTTTGGGGGGCCTAAGTGGAGAGCAGTACTTC.

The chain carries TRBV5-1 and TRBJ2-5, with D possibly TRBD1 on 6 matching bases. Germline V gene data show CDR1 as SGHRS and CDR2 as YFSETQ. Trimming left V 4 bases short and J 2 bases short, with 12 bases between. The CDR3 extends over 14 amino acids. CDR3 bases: TGCGCCAGCAGCCTGGACAGTTCTCAAGAGACCCAGTACTTC. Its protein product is CASSLDSSQETQYF.

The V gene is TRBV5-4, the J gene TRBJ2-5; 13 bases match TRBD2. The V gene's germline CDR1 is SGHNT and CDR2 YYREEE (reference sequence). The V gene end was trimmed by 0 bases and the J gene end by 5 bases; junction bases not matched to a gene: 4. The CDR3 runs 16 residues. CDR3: CASSLGTSGSKETQYF. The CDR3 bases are TGTGCCAGCAGCTTGGGGACTAGCGGGAGTAAGGAGACCCAGTACTTC.

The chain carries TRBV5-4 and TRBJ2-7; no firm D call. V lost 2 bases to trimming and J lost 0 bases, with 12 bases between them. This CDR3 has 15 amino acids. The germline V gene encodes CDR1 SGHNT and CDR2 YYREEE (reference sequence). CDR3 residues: CASSFGLRGSYEQYF. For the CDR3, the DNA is TGTGCCAGCAGCTTCGGCCTTAGAGGCTCCTACGAGCAGTACTTC.

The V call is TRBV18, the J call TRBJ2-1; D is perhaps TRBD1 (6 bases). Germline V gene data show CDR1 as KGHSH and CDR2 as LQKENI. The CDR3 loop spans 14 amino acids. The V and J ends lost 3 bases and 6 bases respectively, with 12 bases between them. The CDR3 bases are TGTGCCAGCTCACCCAAACAGGGCGGCAATGAGCAGTTCTTC. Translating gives CASSPKQGGNEQFF.

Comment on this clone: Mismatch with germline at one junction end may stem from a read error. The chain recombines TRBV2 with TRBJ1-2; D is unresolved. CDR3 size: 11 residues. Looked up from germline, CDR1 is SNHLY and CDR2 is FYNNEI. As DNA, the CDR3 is TGTGCCAGCTGTTCAGTAGACCCATTAAACTTC. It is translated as CASCSVDPLNF. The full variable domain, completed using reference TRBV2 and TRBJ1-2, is EPEVTQTPSHQVTQMGQEVILRCVPISNHLYFYWYRQILGQKVEFLVSFYNNEISEKSEIFDDQFSVERPDGSNFTLKIRSTKLEDSAMYFCASCSVDPLNFGSGTRLTVV.

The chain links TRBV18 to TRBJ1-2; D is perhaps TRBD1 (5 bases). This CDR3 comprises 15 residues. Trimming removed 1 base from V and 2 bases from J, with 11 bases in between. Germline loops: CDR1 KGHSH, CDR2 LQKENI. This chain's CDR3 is CASSPQGRINYGYTF. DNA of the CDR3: TGTGCCAGCTCACCACAGGGGCGAATCAACTATGGCTACACCTTC.

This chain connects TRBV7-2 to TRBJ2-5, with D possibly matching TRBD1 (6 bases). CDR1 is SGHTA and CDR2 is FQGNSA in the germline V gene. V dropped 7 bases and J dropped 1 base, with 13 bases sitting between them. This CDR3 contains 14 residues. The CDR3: CASTGQGSQETQYF. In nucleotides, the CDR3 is TGTGCCAGCACCGGGCAGGGGTCCCAAGAGACCCAGTACTTC.

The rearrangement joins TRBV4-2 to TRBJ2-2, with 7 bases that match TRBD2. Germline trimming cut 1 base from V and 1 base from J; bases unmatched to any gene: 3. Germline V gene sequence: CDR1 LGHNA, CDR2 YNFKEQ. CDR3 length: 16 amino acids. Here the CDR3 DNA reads TGTGCCAGCAGCCAAGCCTCTAGCGGGAACACCGGGGAGCTGTTTTTT. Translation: CASSQASSGNTGELFF.

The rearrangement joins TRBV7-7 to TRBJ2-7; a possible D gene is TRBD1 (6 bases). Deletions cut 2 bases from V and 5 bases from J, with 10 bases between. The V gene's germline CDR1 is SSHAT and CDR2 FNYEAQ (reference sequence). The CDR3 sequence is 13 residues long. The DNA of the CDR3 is TGTGCCAGCAGCTTAAATAGGGGGAACGAGCAGTACTTC. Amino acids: CASSLNRGNEQYF.

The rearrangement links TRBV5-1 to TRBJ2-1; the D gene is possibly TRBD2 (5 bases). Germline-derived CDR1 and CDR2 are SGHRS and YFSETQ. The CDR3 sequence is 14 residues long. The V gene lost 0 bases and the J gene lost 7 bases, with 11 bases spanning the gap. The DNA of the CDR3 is TGCGCCAGCAGCTTGGAGTCTAGCTGGAATGAGCAGTTCTTC. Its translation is CASSLESSWNEQFF.

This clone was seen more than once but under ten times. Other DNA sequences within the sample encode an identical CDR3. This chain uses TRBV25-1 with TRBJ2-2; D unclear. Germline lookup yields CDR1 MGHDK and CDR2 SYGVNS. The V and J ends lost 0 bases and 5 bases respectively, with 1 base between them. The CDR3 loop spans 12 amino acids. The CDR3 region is CASSEYTGELFF. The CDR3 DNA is TGTGCCAGCAGTGAATATACCGGGGAGCTGTTTTTT.

CDR3 DNA sequence: TGTGCCAGCTCACCATTGAGGACCGCAGAGGGGGTTTCTTCTCTCTACGAGCAGTACTTC. Protein: CASSPLRTAEGVSSLYEQYF. The chain employs TRBV18 and TRBJ2-7; tentative D call: TRBD1 (6 bases). Trimming removed 2 bases at V and 3 bases at J, with 29 bases between. The CDR3 has 20 amino acids. Germline V CDR1 and CDR2: KGHSH, LQKENI.

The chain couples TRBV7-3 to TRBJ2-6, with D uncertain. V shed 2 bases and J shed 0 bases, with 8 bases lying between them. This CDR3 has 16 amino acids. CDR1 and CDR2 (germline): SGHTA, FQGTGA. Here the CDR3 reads CASSLQPLSGANVLTF. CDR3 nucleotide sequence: TGTGCCAGCAGCTTACAACCCCTCTCTGGGGCCAACGTCCTGACTTTC.

This CDR3 is CASSLAYEYGYTF. The CDR3 DNA sequence: TGTGCCAGCAGTTTAGCCTACGAATATGGCTACACCTTC. The chain is built from TRBV28 and TRBJ1-2; D is unresolved. The CDR3 contains 13 residues. CDR1 MDHEN and CDR2 SYDVKM come from the germline V gene. Trimming stripped 2 bases from V and 5 bases from J, with 9 bases between.

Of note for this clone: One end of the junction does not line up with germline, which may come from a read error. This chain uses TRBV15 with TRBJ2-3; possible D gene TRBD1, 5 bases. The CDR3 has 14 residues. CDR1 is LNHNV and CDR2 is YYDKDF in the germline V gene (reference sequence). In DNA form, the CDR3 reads TGTGCCACCAGCAGAGATCGGGTGACAGAGACGCAGTATTTT. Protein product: CATSRDRVTETQYF. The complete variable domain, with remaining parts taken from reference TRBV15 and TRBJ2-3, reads DAMVIQNPRYQVTQFGKPVTLSCSQTLNHNVMYWYQQKSSQAPKLLFHYYDKDFNNEADTPDNFQSRRPNTSFCFLDIRSPGLGDTAMYLCATSRDRVTETQYFGPGTRLTVL.

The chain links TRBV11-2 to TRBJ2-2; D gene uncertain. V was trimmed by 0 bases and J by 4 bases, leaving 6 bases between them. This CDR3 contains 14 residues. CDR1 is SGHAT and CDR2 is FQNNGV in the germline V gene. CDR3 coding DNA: TGTGCCAGCAGCTTAGATGGGCCCACCGGGGAGCTGTTTTTT. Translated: CASSLDGPTGELFF.

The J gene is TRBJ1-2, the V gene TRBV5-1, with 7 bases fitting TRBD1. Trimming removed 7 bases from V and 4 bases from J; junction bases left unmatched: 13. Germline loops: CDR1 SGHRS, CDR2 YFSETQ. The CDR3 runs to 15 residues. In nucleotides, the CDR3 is TGCGCCAGCGGACTTGTAGCAGGGGGTTCCTATGGCTACACCTTC. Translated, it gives CASGLVAGGSYGYTF. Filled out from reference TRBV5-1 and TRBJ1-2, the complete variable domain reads KAGVTQTPRYLIKTRGQQVTLSCSPISGHRSVSWYQQTPGQGLQFLFEYFSETQRNKGNFPGRFSGRQFSNSRSEMNVSTLELGDSALYLCASGLVAGGSYGYTFGSGTRLTVV.